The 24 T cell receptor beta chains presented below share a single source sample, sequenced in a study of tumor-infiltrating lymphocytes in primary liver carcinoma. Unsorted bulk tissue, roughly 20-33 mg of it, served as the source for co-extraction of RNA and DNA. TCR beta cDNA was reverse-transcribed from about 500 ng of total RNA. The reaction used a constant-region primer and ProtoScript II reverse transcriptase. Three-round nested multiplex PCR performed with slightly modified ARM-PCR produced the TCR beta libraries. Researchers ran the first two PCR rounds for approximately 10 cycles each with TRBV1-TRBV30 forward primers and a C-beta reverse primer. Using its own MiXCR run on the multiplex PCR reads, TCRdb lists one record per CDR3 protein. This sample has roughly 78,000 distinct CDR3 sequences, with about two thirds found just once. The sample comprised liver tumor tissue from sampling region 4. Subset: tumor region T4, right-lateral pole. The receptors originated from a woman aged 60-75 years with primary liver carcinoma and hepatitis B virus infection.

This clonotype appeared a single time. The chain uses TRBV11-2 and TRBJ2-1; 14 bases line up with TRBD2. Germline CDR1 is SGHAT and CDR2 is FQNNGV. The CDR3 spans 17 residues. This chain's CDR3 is CTHSRRLAGGPGDEQFF. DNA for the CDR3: TGTACCCATAGCAGGAGACTAGCGGGAGGGCCGGGGGATGAGCAGTTCTTC. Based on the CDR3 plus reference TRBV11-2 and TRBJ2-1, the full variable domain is EAGVAQSPRYKIIEKRQSVAFWCNPISGHATLYWYQQILGQGPKLLIQFQNNGVVDDSQLPKDRFSAERLKGVDSTLKIQPAKLEDSAVYLCTHSRRLAGGPGDEQFFGPGTRLTVL.

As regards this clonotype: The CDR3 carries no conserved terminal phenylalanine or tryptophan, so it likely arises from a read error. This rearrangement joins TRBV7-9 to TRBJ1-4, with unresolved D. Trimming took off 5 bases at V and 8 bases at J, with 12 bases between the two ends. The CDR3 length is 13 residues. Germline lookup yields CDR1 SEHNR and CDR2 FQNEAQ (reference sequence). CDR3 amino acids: CASSPTYGEKLFL. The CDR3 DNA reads TGTGCCAGCAGCCCCACATATGGGGAAAAACTGTTTTTA.

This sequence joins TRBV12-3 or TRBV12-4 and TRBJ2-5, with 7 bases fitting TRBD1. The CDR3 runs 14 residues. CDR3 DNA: TGTACCGGCAGTCCCCGGACAGGCAGGGGGACCCAGTACTTC. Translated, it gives CTGSPRTGRGTQYF.

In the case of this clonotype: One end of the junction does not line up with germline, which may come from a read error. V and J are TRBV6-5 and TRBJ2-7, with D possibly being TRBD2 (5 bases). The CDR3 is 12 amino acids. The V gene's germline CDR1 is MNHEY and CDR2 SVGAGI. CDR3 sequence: CTSSGPGGEQCF. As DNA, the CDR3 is TGTACCAGCAGTGGACCAGGAGGCGAGCAGTGCTTC.

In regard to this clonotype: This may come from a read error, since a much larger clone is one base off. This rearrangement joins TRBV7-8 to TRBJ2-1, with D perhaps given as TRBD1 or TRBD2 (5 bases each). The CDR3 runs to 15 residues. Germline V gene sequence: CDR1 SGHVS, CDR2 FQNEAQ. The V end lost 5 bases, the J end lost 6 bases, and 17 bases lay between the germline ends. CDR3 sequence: CASSIIGTACNEQFF. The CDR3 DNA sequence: TGTGCCAGCAGCATAATCGGGACGGCCTGCAATGAGCAGTTCTTC.

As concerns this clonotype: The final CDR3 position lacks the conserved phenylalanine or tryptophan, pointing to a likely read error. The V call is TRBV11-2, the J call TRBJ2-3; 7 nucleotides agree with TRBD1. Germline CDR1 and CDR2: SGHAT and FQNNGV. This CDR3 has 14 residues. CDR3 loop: CTSILDREIDTQYL. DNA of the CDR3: TGTACCAGCATCTTAGACAGGGAGATCGATACGCAGTATCTT.

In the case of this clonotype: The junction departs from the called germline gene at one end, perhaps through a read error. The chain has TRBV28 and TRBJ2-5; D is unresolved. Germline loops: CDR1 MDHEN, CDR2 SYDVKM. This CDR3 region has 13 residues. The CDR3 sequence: CVSSPTVLETQYF. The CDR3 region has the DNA TGTGTCAGCAGTCCTACAGTTCTAGAGACCCAGTACTTC.

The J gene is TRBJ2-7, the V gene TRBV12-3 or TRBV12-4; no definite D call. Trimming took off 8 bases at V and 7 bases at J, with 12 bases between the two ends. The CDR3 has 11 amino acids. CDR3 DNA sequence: TGTGCCAGCTGTGAGACAAGGGAGCAGTACTTC. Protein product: CASCETREQYF.

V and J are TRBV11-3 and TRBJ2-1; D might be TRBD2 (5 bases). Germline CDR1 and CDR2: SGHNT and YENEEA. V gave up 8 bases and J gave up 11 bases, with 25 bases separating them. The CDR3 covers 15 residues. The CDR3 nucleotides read TGTGCCAGCGACTTGGCAGCGGCTGCCCGGGGTAAGCAGTTCTTC. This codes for CASDLAAAARGKQFF.

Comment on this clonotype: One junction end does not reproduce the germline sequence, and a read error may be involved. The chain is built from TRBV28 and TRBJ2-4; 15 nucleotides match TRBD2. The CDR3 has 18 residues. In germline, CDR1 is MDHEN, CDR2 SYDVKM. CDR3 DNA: TGTCCCAGCAACCCAGGACTAGCGGGAGGGTTTGGCAAAAACATTCAGTACTTC. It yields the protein CPSNPGLAGGFGKNIQYF. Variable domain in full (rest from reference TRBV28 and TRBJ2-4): DVKVTQSSRYLVKRTGEKVFLECVQDMDHENMFWYRQDPGLGLRLIYFSYDVKMKEKGDIPEGYSVSREKKERFSLILESASTNQTSMYLCPSNPGLAGGFGKNIQYFGAGTRLSVL.

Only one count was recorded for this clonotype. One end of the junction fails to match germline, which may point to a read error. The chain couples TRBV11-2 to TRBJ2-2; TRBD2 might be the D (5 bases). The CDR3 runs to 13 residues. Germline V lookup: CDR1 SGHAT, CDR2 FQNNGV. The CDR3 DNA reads TGTGCCAGTAGCTTAGATAGGGCTGGGGAGCCGTTTTTT. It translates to CASSLDRAGEPFF.

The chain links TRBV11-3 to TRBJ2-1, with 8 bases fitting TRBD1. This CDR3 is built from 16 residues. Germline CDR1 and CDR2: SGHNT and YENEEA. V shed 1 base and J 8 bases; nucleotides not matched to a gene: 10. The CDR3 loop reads CASSLAVIQGAYEQFF. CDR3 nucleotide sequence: TGTGCCAGCAGCTTAGCCGTCATTCAGGGGGCTTATGAGCAGTTCTTC.

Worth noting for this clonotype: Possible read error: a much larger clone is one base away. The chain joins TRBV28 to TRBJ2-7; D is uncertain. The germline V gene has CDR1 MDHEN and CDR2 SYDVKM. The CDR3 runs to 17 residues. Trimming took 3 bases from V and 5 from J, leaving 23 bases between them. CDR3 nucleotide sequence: TGTGCCAGCAGTTTCCCCCCAAGTGCAGGTTTTCGGGACGAGCAGTACTTC. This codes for CASSFPPSAGFRDEQYF.

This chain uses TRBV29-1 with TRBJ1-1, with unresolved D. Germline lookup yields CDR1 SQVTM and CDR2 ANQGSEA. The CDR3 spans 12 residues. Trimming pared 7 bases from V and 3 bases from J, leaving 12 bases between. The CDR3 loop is CSGGGMDTEAFF. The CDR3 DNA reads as TGCAGCGGCGGAGGCATGGACACTGAAGCTTTCTTT.

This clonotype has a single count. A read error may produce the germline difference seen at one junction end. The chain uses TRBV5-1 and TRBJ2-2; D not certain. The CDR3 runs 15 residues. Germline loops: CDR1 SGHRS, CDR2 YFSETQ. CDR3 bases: TGCGCCAGTAGCTTGGCGAGGAGAGGAACCGGGGAGCTGTTTTTT. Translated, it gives CASSLARRGTGELFF.

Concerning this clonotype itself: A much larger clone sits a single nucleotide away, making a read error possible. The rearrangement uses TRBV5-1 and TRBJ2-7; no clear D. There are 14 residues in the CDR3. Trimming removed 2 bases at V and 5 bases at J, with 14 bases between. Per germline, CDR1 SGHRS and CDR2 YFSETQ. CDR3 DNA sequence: TGCGCCAGCAGCTTCTCCAGGAGCCGAGACGAGCAGTACTTC. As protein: CASSFSRSRDEQYF.

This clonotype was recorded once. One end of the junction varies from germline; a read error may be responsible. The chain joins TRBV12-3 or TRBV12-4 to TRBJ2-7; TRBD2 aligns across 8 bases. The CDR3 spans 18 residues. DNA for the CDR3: TGTGCCCGCAGTTTCGGAAGGACTAGCAGGAAGGTTTCATACGAGCAGTACTTC. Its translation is CARSFGRTSRKVSYEQYF.

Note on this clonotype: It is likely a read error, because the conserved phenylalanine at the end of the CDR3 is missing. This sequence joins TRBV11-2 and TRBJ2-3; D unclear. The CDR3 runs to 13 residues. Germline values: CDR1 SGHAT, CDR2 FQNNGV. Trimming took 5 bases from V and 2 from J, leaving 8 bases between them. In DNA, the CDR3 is TGTGCCAGCAGCCTCCTAGTCACAGATACGCAGTATTCT. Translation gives CASSLLVTDTQYS.

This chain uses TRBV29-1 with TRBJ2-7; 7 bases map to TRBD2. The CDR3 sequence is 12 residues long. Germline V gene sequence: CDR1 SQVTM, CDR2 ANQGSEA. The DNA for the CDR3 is TGCAGTGGGGGTGGGGGGGGCTACGAGCAGTACTTC. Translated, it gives CSGGGGGYEQYF.

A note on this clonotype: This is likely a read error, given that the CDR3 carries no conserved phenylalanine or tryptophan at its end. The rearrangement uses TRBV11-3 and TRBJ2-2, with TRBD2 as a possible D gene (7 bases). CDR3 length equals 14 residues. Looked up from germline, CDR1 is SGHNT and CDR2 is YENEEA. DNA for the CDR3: TGTGCTGGCAGCTTACGGGGGGCTGCCGGGGAGCTGTTTTAT. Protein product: CAGSLRGAAGELFY.

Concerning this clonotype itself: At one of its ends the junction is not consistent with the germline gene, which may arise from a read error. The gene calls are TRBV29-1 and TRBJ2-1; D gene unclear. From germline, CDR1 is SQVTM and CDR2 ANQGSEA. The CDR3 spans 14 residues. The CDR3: CSVVGRSSYNEHFF. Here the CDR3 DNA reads TGCAGCGTTGTAGGCAGGTCCTCCTATAATGAGCACTTCTTC.

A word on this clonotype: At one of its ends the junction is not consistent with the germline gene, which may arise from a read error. This chain's CDR3 is CAGSLMRLAVTDMQYF. In nucleotides, the CDR3 is TGTGCCGGCAGCTTAATGCGACTAGCGGTGACAGATATGCAGTATTTT. V gene TRBV11-2 combines with J gene TRBJ2-3; 9 nucleotides align to TRBD2. The CDR3 length is 16 residues. Germline V gene sequence: CDR1 SGHAT, CDR2 FQNNGV.

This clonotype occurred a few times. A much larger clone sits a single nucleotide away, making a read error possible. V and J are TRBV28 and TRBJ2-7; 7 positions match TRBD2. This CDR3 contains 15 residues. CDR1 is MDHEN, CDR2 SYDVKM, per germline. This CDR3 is CVSSLKAGPSYEQYF. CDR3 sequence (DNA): TGTGTCAGCAGCCTCAAAGCGGGACCCTCCTACGAGCAGTACTTC. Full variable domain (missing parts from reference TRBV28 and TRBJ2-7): DVKVTQSSRYLVKRTGEKVFLECVQDMDHENMFWYRQDPGLGLRLIYFSYDVKMKEKGDIPEGYSVSREKKERFSLILESASTNQTSMYLCVSSLKAGPSYEQYFGPGTRLTVT.

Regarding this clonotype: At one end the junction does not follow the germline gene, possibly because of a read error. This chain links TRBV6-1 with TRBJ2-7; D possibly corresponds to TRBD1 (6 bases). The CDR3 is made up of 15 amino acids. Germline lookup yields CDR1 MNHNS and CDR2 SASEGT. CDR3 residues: CASSESTGHSYEQYF. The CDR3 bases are TGTGCCAGCAGTGAATCGACAGGCCACTCCTACGAGCAATACTTC.